This TCR beta chain stems from a study of blood T cells in healthy people across ages. This clonotype was seen more than once but under ten times. The antigen is not known. With a J-beta primer mix and a sample-barcoded 5' primer, a second PCR ran about 7 to 12 cycles. Each TCR beta cDNA got a 12-nucleotide random molecular identifier. TCRdb analysed the 5' RACE reads with MiXCR anew, one entry per CDR3 protein. The repertoire holds about 970,000 distinct CDR3 sequences, with roughly 51% as singletons. Study outcomes and limitations: CMV infection status of these donors was not known. Those diversity estimates obtained from one million T cells were thought to be underestimates. When set beside aged donors, long-lived donors presented more naive CD4+ cells and higher diversity.

Sequenced sample: blood. The clonotype originates from a woman aged 55 to 70 in good health.

As DNA, the CDR3 is TGTGCCAGCAGCTTGGCCATGTGGGGACAAGAAGAGCAGTACTTC. Protein: CASSLAMWGQEEQYF. This chain joins TRBV7-2 and TRBJ2-5; tentative D call: TRBD1 (6 bases). The CDR3 length is 15 residues. CDR1 and CDR2 from the germline V gene are SGHTA and FQGNSA. Trimming took off 3 bases at V and 11 bases at J, with 22 bases between the two ends.